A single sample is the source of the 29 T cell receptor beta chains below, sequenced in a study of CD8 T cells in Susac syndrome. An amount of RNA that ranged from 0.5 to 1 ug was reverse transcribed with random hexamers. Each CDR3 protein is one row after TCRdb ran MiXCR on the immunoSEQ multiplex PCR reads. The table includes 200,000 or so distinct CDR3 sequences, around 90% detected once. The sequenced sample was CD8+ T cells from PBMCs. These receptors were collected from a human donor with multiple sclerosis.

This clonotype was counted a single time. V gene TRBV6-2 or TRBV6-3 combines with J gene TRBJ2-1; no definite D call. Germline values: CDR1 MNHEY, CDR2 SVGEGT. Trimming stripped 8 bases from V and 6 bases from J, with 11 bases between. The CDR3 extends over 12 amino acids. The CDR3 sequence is CASSYWGNEQFF. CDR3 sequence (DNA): TGTGCCAGCTCCTATTGGGGCAATGAGCAGTTCTTC.

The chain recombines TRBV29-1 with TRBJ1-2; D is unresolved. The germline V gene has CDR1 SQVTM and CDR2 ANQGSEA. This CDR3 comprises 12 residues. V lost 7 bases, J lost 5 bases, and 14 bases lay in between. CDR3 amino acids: CSARQGPYGYTF. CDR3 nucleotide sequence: TGCAGCGCACGACAAGGGCCGTATGGCTACACCTTC.

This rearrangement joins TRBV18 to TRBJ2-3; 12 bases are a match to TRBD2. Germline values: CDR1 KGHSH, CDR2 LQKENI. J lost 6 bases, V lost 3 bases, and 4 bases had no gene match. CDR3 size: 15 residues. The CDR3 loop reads CASSPTTSGSDTQYF. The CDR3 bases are TGTGCCAGCTCACCTACGACTAGCGGGAGCGATACGCAGTATTTT. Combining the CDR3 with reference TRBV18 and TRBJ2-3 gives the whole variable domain NAGVMQNPRHLVRRRGQEARLRCSPMKGHSHVYWYRQLPEEGLKFMVYLQKENIIDESGMPKERFSAEFPKEGPSILRIQQVVRGDSAAYFCASSPTTSGSDTQYFGPGTRLTVL.

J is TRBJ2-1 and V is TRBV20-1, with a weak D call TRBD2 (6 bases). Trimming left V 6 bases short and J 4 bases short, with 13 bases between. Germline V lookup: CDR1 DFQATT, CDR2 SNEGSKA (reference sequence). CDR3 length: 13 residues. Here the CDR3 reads CSAITSRYNEQFF. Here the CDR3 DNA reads TGCAGTGCCATCACTAGCAGATACAATGAGCAGTTCTTC.

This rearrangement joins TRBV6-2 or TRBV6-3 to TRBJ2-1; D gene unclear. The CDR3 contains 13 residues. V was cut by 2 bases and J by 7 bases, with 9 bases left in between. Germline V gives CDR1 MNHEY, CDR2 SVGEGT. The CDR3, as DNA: TGTGCCAGCAGTTACCCTACTATGAATGAGCAGTTCTTC. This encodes CASSYPTMNEQFF.

The CDR3 protein is CASTIGTGYVTSNPGNTEAFF. CDR3 bases: TGTGCCAGCACCATAGGGACAGGCTATGTAACCTCGAACCCGGGGAACACTGAAGCTTTCTTT. V and J are TRBV6-2 or TRBV6-3 and TRBJ1-1, with 8 bases identical to TRBD1. The CDR3 sequence is 21 residues long. With 7 bases clipped from V and 1 base from J, the junction kept 26 bases outside the gene matches. Germline assignment: CDR1 MNHEY and CDR2 SVGEGT.

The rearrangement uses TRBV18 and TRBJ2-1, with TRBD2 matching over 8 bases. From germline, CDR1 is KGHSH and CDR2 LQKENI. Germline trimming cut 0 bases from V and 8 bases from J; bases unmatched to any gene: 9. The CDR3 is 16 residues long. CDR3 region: CASSPPDRTSIYEQFF. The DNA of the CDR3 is TGTGCCAGCTCACCACCGGATCGGACTAGCATATATGAGCAGTTCTTC.

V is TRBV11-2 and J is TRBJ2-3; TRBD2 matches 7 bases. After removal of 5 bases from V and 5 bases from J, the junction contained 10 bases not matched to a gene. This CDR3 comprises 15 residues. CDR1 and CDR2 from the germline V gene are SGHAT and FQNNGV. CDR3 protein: CASSDSGSYGDTQYF. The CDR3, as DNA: TGTGCCAGCAGCGATAGCGGGTCATATGGAGATACGCAGTATTTT.

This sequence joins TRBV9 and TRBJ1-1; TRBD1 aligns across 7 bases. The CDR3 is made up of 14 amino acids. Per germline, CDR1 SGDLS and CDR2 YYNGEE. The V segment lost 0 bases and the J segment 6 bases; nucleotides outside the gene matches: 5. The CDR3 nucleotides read TGTGCCAGCAGCGTAGATCAGGGGGGGGCTGAAGCTTTCTTT. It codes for CASSVDQGGAEAFF.

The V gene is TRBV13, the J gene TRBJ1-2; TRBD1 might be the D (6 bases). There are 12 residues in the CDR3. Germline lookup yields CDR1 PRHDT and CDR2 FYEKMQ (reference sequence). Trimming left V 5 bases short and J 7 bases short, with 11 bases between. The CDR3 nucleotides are TGTGCCAGCAGCACCGACAGGTTTGGCTACACCTTC. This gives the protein CASSTDRFGYTF.

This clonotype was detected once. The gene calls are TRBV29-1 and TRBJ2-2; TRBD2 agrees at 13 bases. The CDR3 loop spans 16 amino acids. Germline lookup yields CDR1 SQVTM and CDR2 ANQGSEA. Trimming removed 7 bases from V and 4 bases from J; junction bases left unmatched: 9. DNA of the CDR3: TGCAGCGCCGGACTAGCGGGAGAAGAGGGCACCGGGGAGCTGTTTTTT. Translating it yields CSAGLAGEEGTGELFF.

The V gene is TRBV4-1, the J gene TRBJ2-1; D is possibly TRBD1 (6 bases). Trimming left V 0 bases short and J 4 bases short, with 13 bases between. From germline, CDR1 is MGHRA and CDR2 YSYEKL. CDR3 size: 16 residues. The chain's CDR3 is CASSQDPTGWYNEQFF. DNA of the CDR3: TGCGCCAGCAGCCAAGATCCAACAGGGTGGTACAATGAGCAGTTCTTC.

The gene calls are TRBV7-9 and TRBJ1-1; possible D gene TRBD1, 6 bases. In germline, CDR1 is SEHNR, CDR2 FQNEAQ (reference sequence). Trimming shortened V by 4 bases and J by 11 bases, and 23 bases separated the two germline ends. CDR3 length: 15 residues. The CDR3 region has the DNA TGTGCCAGCAGCTCGACAACAGGGCGAACGCGGGGGGCTTTCTTT. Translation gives CASSSTTGRTRGAFF. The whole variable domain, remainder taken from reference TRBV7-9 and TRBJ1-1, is DTGVSQNPRHKITKRGQNVTFRCDPISEHNRLYWYRQTLGQGPEFLTYFQNEAQLEKSRLLSDRFSAERPKGSFSTLEIQRTEQGDSAMYLCASSSTTGRTRGAFFGQGTRLTVV.

The CDR3 DNA reads TGCGCCAGCAGCTTTTGGGGCAGCGATTCCTACAATGAGCAGTTCTTC. This translates into CASSFWGSDSYNEQFF. The chain employs TRBV5-1 and TRBJ2-1, with a tentative D call TRBD1 (5 bases). Germline values: CDR1 SGHRS, CDR2 YFSETQ. The CDR3 has 16 amino acids. V was cut by 2 bases and J by 1 base, with 13 bases left in between.

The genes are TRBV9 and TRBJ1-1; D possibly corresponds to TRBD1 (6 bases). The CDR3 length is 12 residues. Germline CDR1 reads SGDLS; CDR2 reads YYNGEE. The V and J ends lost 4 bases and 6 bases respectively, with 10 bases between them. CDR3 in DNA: TGTGCCAGCAGCCCGGACAGTGCTGAAGCTTTCTTT. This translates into CASSPDSAEAFF.

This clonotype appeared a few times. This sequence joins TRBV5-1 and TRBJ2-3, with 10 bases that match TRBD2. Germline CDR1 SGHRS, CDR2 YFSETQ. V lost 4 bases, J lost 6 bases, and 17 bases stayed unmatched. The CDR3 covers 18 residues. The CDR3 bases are TGCGCCAGCAGCCCACTGGTTGGTAGCGGGAGGTTGGTGGATACGCAGTATTTT. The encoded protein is CASSPLVGSGRLVDTQYF.

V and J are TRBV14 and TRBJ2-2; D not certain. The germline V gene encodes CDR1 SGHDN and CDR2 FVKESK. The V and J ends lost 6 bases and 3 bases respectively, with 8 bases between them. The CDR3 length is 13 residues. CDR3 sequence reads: CASSERHTGELFF. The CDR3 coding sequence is TGTGCCAGCAGTGAAAGGCACACCGGGGAGCTGTTTTTT.

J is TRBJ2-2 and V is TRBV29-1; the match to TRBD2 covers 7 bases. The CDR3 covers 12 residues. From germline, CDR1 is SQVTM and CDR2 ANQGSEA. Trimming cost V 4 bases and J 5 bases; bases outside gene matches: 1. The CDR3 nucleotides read TGCAGCGTTGGGGAGGGAACCGGGGAGCTGTTTTTT. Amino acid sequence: CSVGEGTGELFF.

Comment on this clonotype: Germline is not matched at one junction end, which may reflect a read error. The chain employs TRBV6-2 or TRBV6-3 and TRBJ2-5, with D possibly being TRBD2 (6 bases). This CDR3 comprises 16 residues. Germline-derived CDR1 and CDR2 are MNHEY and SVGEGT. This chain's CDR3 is CAGSTRIMGLQETQYF. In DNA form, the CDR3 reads TGTGCCGGCAGCACCAGGATTATGGGACTCCAAGAGACCCAGTACTTC.

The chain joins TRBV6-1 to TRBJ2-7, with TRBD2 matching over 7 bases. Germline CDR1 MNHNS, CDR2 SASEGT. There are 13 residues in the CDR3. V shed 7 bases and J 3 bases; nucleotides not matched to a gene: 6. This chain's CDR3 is CASTSGGFYEQYF. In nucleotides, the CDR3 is TGTGCCAGCACGTCGGGGGGTTTCTACGAGCAGTACTTC.

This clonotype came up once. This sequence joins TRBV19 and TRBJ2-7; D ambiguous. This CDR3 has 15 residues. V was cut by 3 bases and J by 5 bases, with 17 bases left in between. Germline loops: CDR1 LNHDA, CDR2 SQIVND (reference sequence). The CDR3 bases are TGTGCCAGTAGTATCTCGCGTGTTAGTTTCCACGAGCAGTACTTC. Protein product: CASSISRVSFHEQYF.

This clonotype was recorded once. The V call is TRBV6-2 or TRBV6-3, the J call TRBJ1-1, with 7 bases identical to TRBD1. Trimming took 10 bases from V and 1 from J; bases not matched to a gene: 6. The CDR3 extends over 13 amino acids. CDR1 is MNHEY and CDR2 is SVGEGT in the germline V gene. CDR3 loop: CATWDSPNTEAFF. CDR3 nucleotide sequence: TGTGCCACCTGGGACAGCCCGAACACTGAAGCTTTCTTT.

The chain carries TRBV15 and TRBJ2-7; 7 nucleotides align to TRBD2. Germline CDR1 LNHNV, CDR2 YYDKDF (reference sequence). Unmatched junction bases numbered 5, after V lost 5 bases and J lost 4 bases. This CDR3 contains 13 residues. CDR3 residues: CATSAARGYEQYF. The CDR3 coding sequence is TGTGCCACCAGCGCCGCGCGGGGGTACGAGCAGTACTTC.

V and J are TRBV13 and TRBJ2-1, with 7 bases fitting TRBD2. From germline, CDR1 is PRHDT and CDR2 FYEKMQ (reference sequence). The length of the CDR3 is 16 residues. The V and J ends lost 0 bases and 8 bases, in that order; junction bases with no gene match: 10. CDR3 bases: TGTGCCAGCAGCTTAGGCTCTTTAACTAGCGTCGATGAGCAGTTCTTC. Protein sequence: CASSLGSLTSVDEQFF.

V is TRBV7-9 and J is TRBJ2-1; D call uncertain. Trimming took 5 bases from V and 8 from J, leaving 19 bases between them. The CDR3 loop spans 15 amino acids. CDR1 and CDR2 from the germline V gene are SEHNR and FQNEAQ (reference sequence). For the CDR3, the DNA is TGTGCCAGCAGCCCCTCAGCTCCCCGGGTCGATGAGCAGTTCTTC. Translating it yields CASSPSAPRVDEQFF.

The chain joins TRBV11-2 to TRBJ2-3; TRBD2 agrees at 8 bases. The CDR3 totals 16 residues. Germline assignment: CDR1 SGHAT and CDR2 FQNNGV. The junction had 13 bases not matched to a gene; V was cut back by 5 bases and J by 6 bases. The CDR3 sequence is CASSIGGGREVDTQYF. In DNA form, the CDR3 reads TGTGCCAGCAGCATAGGCGGAGGGCGGGAGGTCGATACGCAGTATTTT.

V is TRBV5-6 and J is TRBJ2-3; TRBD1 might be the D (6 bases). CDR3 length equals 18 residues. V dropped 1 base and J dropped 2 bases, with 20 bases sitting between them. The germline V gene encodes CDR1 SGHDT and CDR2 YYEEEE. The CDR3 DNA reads TGTGCCAGCAGCTTGTTTATAGGAACGGACAGACCCACAGATACGCAGTATTTT. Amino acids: CASSLFIGTDRPTDTQYF.

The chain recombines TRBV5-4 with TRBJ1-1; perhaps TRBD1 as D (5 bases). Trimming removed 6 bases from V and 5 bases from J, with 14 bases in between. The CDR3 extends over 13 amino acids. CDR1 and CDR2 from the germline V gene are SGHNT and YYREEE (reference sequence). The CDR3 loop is CASTEQGRTEAFF. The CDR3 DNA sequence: TGTGCCAGCACGGAGCAGGGTCGGACTGAAGCTTTCTTT.

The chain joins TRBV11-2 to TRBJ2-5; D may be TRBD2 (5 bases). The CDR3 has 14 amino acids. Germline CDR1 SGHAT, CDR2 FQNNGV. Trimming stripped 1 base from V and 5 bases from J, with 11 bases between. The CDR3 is CASSLVVEGETQYF. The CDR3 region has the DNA TGTGCCAGCAGCTTAGTGGTAGAGGGCGAGACCCAGTACTTC.